This TCR beta chain was identified in a study of T cell responses to AZD1222 COVID-19 vaccine. Findings and limits, study-wide: Unmutated variant regions are reportedly the target of nearly half of TCRs that are spike-specific. Spike-specific TCR depth and breadth grew after two AZD1222 doses.

The CDR3 length is 16 residues. CDR1 SNHLY and CDR2 FYNNEI come from the germline V gene. The V end was cut by 4 bases, the J end by 5 bases, with 20 bases between. TCRdb keeps only in-frame clones here, not all; method: immunoSEQ multiplex PCR. This sample has roughly 99,000 clones, with 75% to 90% found just once. Note on this clone: Antigen unknown.

This sequence originates from an adult in good health. The rearrangement uses TRBV2 and TRBJ1-1; TRBD1 is a possible D gene (6 bases). The sequencing used peripheral blood, collected on day 0 of AZD1222 vaccination. The CDR3 bases are TGTGCCAGCAGTGGGGGGGCAGGGAGCAGAGGGACTGAAGCTTTCTTT. It translates to CASSGGAGSRGTEAFF.